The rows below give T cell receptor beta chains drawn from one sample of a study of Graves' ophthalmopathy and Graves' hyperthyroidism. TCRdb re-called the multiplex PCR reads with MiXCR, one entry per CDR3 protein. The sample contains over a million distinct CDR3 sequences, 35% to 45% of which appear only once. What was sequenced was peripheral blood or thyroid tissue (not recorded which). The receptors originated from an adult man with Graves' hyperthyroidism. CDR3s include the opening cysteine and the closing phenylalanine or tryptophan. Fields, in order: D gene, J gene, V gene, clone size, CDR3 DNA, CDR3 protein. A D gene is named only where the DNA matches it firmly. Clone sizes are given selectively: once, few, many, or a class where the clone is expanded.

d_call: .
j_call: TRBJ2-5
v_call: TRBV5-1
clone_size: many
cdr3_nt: TGCGCCAGCAGCCCAAGGACAGTCCAAGAGACCCAGTACTTC
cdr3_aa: CASSPRTVQETQYF

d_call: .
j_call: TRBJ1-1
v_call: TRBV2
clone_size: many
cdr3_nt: TGTGCCAGCAGTGAACCCCTCAAATCTATGAACACTGAAGCTTTCTTT
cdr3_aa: CASSEPLKSMNTEAFF

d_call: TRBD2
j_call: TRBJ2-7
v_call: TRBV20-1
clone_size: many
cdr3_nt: TGCAGTGCCCTTAGCGGGAGTTCCAACGGAGAGCAGTACTTC
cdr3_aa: CSALSGSSNGEQYF

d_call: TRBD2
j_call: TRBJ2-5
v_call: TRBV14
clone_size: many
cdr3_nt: TGTGCCAGCAGCCGGAATCAGCGGGGGTGGTACCAAGAGACCCAGTACTTC
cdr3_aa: CASSRNQRGWYQETQYF

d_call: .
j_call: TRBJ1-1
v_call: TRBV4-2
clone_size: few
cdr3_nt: TGTGCCAGCAGCCAAGGGTGGGGCACGAACACTGAAGCTTTCTTT
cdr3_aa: CASSQGWGTNTEAFF

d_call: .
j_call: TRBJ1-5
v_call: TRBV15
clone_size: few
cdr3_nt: TGTGCCACCAGCAGAGAATACCAAACGGAGGGTCAGCCCCAGCATTTT
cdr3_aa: CATSREYQTEGQPQHF

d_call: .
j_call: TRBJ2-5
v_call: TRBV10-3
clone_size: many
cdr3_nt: TGTGCCATCAGTGAGTCCGGGGGTTTCGAGACCCAGTACTTC
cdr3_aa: CAISESGGFETQYF

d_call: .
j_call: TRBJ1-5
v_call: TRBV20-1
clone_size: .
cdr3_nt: TGCAGTGCAGGGAGCCGGGACACCTCCGGGGAACGGCAGCCCCAGCATTTT
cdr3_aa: CSAGSRDTSGERQPQHF

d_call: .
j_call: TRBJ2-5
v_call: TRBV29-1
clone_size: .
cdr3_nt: TGCAGCGGTACAGGGGCGGGGGCCGAAGAGACCCAGTACTTC
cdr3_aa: CSGTGAGAEETQYF

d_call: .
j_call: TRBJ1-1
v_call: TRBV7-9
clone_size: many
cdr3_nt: TGTGCCAGCAGCTCGCGCCGGGACCTTCGGCAGAACACTGAAGCTTTCTTT
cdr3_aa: CASSSRRDLRQNTEAFF

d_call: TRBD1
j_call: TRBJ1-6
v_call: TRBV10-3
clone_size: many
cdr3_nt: TGTGCCATCAGCCCCGGGACAGTAAATTCACCCCTCCACTTT
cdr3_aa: CAISPGTVNSPLHF

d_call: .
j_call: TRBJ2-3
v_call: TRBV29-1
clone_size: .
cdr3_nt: TGCAGCGTTGAGCAGGGTATCACAGATACGCAGTATTTT
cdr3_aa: CSVEQGITDTQYF

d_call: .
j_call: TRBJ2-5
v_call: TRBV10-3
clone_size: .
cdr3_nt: TGTGCCAGCAGTTTAGGCGCTGCTAGCCGGGAGACCCAGTACTTC
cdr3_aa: CASSLGAASRETQYF

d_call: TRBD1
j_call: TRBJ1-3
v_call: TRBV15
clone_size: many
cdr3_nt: TGTGCCACCAGCGGGAGGACAGGGGTTGACACCATATATTTT
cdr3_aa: CATSGRTGVDTIYF

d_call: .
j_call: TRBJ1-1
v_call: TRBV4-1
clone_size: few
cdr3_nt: TGCGCCAGCAGGGACGCGGGGGCGAACACTGAAGCTTTCTTT
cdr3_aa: CASRDAGANTEAFF

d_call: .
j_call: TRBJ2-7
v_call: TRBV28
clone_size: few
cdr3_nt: TGTGCCAGCATTAAGACGGGAACCTTCTACGAGCAGTACTTC
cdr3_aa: CASIKTGTFYEQYF

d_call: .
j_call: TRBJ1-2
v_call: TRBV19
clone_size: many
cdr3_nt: TGTGCCAGTAGTGTACCCCGGACAGCGACCTTTTATGGCTACACCTTC
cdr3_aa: CASSVPRTATFYGYTF

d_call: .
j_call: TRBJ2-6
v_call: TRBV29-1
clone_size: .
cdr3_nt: TGCAGCTTAGGGGCTGGGGCCAACGTCCTGACTTTC
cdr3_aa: CSLGAGANVLTF

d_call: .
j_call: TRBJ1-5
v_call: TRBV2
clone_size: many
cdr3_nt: TGTGCCAGCAGGAGACAGACCGTCAATCAGCCCCAGCATTTT
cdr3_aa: CASRRQTVNQPQHF

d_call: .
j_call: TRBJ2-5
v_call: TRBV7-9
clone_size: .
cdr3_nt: TGTGCCAGCAGCTTAGCGAGACAGCCCCAGTACTTC
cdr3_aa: CASSLARQPQYF

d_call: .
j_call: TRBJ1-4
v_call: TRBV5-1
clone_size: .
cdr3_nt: TGCGCCAGCAGCGGGGGACGGAGACTAAATGAAAAACTGTTTTTT
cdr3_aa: CASSGGRRLNEKLFF

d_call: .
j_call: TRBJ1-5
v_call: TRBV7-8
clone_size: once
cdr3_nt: TGTGCCAGCAGTTTACAGGGTAATGGCAATCAGCCCCAGCATTTT
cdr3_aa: CASSLQGNGNQPQHF

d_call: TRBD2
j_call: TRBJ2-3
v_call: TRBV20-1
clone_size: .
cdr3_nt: TGCAGTGCACCGACTAGCGGGGGAGGGGATACGCAGTATTTT
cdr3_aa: CSAPTSGGGDTQYF

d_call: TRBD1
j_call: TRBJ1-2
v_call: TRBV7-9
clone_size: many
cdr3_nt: TGTGCCAGCAGCTCCCGAGCCAGGGGGCGATTTGGCTACACCTTC
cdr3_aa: CASSSRARGRFGYTF

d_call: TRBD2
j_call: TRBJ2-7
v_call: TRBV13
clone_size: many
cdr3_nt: TGTGCCAGCAGCTTAGATAGCGGGGACTCCTCCTACGAGCAGTACTTC
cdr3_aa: CASSLDSGDSSYEQYF

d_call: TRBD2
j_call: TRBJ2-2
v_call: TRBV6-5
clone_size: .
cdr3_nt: TGTGCCAGCAGTTGGGCTGTACTAGCGGGGAACACCGGGGAGCTGTTTTTT
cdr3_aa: CASSWAVLAGNTGELFF

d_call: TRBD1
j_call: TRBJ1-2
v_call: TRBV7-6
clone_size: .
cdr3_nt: TGTGCCAGCAGCTTGTTGAACAGGGGGTACGACTATGGCTACACCTTC
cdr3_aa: CASSLLNRGYDYGYTF

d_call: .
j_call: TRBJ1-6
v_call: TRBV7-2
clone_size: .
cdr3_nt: TGTGCCAGTAGGAACGAACGCAATTCACCCCTCCACTTT
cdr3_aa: CASRNERNSPLHF

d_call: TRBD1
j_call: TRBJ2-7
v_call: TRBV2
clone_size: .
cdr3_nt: TGTGCCAGCAGTGAAGAGACAGGGGGGGAGCAGTACTTC
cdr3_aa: CASSEETGGEQYF